A single sample is the source of the 10 T cell receptor beta chains below, sequenced in a study of T cell repertoires in cytomegalovirus infection. MiXCR, applied by TCRdb to the reads, yields one record per CDR3 protein. The sample records some 180,000 distinct CDR3 sequences, 8% to 10% being singletons. The sequencing input was PBMCs. All receptors come from a human donor in good health (CMV status not recorded). Some clones in this sample may be carry-over from other donors' samples.

This clonotype has at least ten counts. The chain couples TRBV7-2 to TRBJ2-5, with 16 positions matching TRBD2. Per germline, CDR1 SGHTA and CDR2 FQGNSA. The CDR3 consists of 16 residues. V was clipped by 5 bases and J by 4 bases; unmatched bases: 4. CDR3 loop: CASSPGLAGGRETQYF. The CDR3 DNA follows: TGTGCCAGCAGCCCGGGACTAGCGGGAGGGAGAGAGACCCAGTACTTC. Supplemented by reference TRBV7-2 and TRBJ2-5, the full variable domain reads GAGVSQSPSNKVTEKGKDVELRCDPISGHTALYWYRQSLGQGLEFLIYFQGNSAPDKSGLPSDRFSAERTGGSVSTLTIQRTQQEDSAVYLCASSPGLAGGRETQYFGPGTRLLVL.

This clonotype was detected ten times or more. The chain joins TRBV11-2 to TRBJ1-6, with 7 positions matching TRBD1. In germline, CDR1 is SGHAT, CDR2 FQNNGV. The CDR3 spans 18 residues. With 4 bases clipped from V and 10 bases from J, the junction kept 19 bases outside the gene matches. The CDR3 protein is CASSSGGGRNRGGSPLHF. DNA for the CDR3: TGTGCCAGCAGCTCCGGGGGGGGCCGAAACAGGGGAGGATCACCCCTCCACTTT.

The chain is built from TRBV12-3 or TRBV12-4 and TRBJ2-5; D may match TRBD1 or TRBD2 (5 bases each). Trimming pared 2 bases from V and 5 bases from J, leaving 9 bases between. This CDR3 spans 13 amino acids. CDR3: CASSLKGSETQYF. DNA for the CDR3: TGTGCCAGCAGTTTAAAGGGGAGCGAGACCCAGTACTTC.

The chain is built from TRBV7-8 and TRBJ2-2; 8 bases fit TRBD1. Trimming took 5 bases from V and 6 from J; bases not matched to a gene: 5. The germline gives CDR1 SGHVS, CDR2 FQNEAQ. The CDR3 has 14 amino acids. The CDR3 loop is CASSPDRVAGELFF. As DNA, the CDR3 is TGTGCCAGCAGCCCGGACAGGGTGGCCGGGGAGCTGTTTTTT.

This clonotype appeared a few times. The rearrangement joins TRBV7-2 to TRBJ2-7, with D perhaps TRBD1 or TRBD2 (7 bases each). CDR1 and CDR2 (germline): SGHTA, FQGNSA. Trimming cost V 5 bases and J 2 bases, with 16 bases left between them. The CDR3 totals 15 residues. CDR3 nucleotide sequence: TGTGCCAGCAGCGCCAGGGGGGGCGCTACCTACGAGCAGTACTTC. Amino acids: CASSARGGATYEQYF.

This clonotype was detected ten times or more. The chain couples TRBV7-2 to TRBJ1-6; D is unresolved. Germline CDR1 and CDR2: SGHTA and FQGNSA. The CDR3 covers 14 residues. With 7 bases removed from V and 9 bases from J, the gap between germline ends came to 16 bases. CDR3 residues: CASKNEGLGSPLHF. The CDR3 bases are TGTGCCAGCAAGAACGAGGGATTAGGTTCACCCCTCCACTTT.

This clonotype appeared many times. The chain has TRBV7-2 and TRBJ1-1, with D unclear. The CDR3 length is 13 residues. Between the trimmed V and J ends, which lost 3 bases and 1 base, there was a span of 6 bases. Germline V lookup: CDR1 SGHTA, CDR2 FQGNSA. The CDR3 here is CASSFMTNTEAFF. The CDR3 coding sequence is TGTGCCAGCAGCTTCATGACGAACACTGAAGCTTTCTTT.

This clonotype was seen only a few times. The J gene is TRBJ1-1, the V gene TRBV7-3; D call uncertain. The CDR3 length is 12 residues. Germline CDR1 SGHTA, CDR2 FQGTGA. The V gene lost 6 bases and the J gene lost 8 bases, with 13 bases spanning the gap. The CDR3 loop is CASSFTTTEAFF. The CDR3 DNA is TGTGCCAGCAGTTTCACCACGACAGAAGCTTTCTTT.

The sample holds many counts of this clonotype. The chain uses TRBV7-2 and TRBJ1-5, with TRBD1 identical over 7 bases. Germline V gene data show CDR1 as SGHTA and CDR2 as FQGNSA. With 4 bases clipped from V and 9 bases from J, the junction kept 9 bases outside the gene matches. The CDR3 is 14 residues long. Written as DNA, the CDR3 is TGTGCCAGCAGCTCCGGACAGGCTCTAGGGCCCCAGCATTTT. Translation: CASSSGQALGPQHF.

The rearrangement links TRBV24-1 to TRBJ1-5; a possible D gene is TRBD1 (5 bases). Germline lookup yields CDR1 KGHDR and CDR2 SFDVKD. CDR3 length equals 13 residues. V was shortened by 4 bases and J by 10 bases, with 13 bases between the two germline ends. This CDR3 reads CATSEGRQKPQHF. CDR3 bases: TGTGCCACCAGTGAGGGGAGACAGAAACCCCAGCATTTT.